Listed below are T cell receptor beta chains from one sample, sequenced in a study of T cell responses to AZD1222 COVID-19 vaccine. This table comes from immunoSEQ multiplex PCR, and its TCRdb copy is limited to in-frame clones, with some not included. Altogether approximately 26,000 clones are present, approximately 88% being singletons, with the ten largest covering around 1.4%. The specimen was peripheral blood, collected on day 0 of AZD1222 vaccination. These receptors all stem from an adult in good health. Both conserved end residues are part of each CDR3. The order of the fields is clone size, V gene, J gene, D gene, CDR3 protein, CDR3 DNA. The D gene is left open where the match is weak. Size tells how often a clone was seen (once, few, many) or the class of an expanded clone, and some rows leave it out.

NA	TRBV5-5	TRBJ1-3	NA	CASSLGGLGNTIYF	TGTGCCAGCAGCTTGGGGGGGCTCGGAAACACCATATATTTT
NA	TRBV7-8	TRBJ1-5	NA	CASSVGRISSNQPQHF	TGTGCCAGCAGCGTTGGACGGATATCTAGCAATCAGCCCCAGCATTTT
few	TRBV10-3	TRBJ1-1	TRBD1	CAISEWQGAVYEAFF	TGTGCCATCAGTGAGTGGCAGGGGGCCGTCTATGAAGCTTTCTTT
NA	TRBV28	TRBJ2-7	NA	CASSARGGSYEQYF	TGTGCCAGCAGTGCCAGGGGGGGCTCCTACGAGCAGTACTTC
NA	TRBV7-8	TRBJ1-2	TRBD1	CASSSMTGGNANYGYTF	TGTGCCAGCAGCTCCATGACAGGGGGCAACGCTAACTATGGCTACACCTTC
NA	TRBV5-1	TRBJ2-5	NA	CASSLLQGTGTQYF	TGCGCCAGCAGCTTGTTACAGGGAACGGGGACCCAGTACTTC
NA	TRBV5-1	TRBJ2-2	NA	CASSFLLQANTGELFF	TGCGCCAGCAGCTTCCTCCTGCAGGCCAACACCGGGGAGCTGTTTTTT
NA	TRBV5-1	TRBJ2-5	NA	CASSFNSQETQYF	TGCGCCAGCAGCTTCAACAGTCAAGAGACCCAGTACTTC
NA	TRBV6-2/TRBV6-3	TRBJ1-2	NA	CASSSVVTQRHGYTF	TGTGCCAGCAGTTCAGTCGTTACCCAAAGGCATGGCTACACCTTC
once	TRBV4-1	TRBJ1-1	NA	CASSQVHGTEAFF	TGCGCCAGCAGCCAAGTCCATGGGACTGAAGCTTTCTTT
NA	TRBV19	TRBJ1-2	NA	CASSIPGARYGYTF	TGTGCCAGTAGTATCCCAGGGGCTCGGTATGGCTACACCTTC
NA	TRBV4-3	TRBJ2-1	TRBD1	CASSQDPSWDRPNEQFF	TGCGCCAGCAGCCAAGATCCCTCCTGGGACAGGCCAAATGAGCAGTTCTTC